This T cell receptor (beta chain) was identified in a study of Ad26.COV2.S vaccination and SARS-CoV-2 variants. Across the study: Ad26.COV2.S shots went into the muscle once or twice, 56 days apart. Study observations and caveats: There was reportedly substantial breadth in spike-specific CD8+ and CD4+ T cell responses after vaccination. There was a possibility that the TCR breadth and depth analyses underestimated total T cell responses.

Noted treatment: about 20 received Ad26.COV2.S at low or high dose, single or two shots; about 5 received placebo; per-sample allocation not given. The samples were gathered on day 63 after the first injection of vaccine or placebo. Method: immunoSEQ multiplex PCR; TCRdb's copy keeps in-frame clones and lacks some. The sample holds about 400,000 clones, 70% to 90% seen once. As concerns this clone: Its antigen remains unknown.

Germline assignment: CDR1 MDHEN and CDR2 SYDVKM. The CDR3 runs to 18 residues. V lost 6 bases to trimming and J lost 3 bases; unmatched junction nucleotides: 17. The TCR comes from a person between 18 and 60 years old who received the Ad26.COV2.S COVID-19 vaccine or a placebo. This chain uses TRBV28 with TRBJ1-1; 9 bases line up with TRBD1. Here the sequenced sample was peripheral blood, taken in a trial of Ad26.COV2.S vaccine versus placebo. This chain's CDR3 is CASRLRDRASLRDTEAFF. For the CDR3, the DNA is TGTGCCAGCAGGCTCCGGGACAGGGCCTCCCTTAGGGACACTGAAGCTTTCTTT.